The 28 T cell receptor beta chains below come from one sample, sequenced in a study of blood T cell repertoires in COVID-19. TCRdb's copy holds only in-frame clones and misses some; the assay was immunoSEQ multiplex PCR. This sample yields roughly 300,000 clones, of which under 90% are seen a single time; less than 4.5% belongs to the top ten. The sample comprised PBMCs or T cells enriched from blood (not recorded which). Receptors originate from a man younger than 40 who had recovered from COVID-19.

The V and J genes are TRBV5-1 and TRBJ2-7; tentatively, D is TRBD1 (5 bases). Trimming pared 4 bases from V and 4 bases from J, leaving 18 bases between. Germline V lookup: CDR1 SGHRS, CDR2 YFSETQ. The CDR3 has 15 amino acids. The CDR3 loop is CASSQGPAGLYEQYF. The DNA for the CDR3 is TGCGCCAGCAGCCAGGGTCCGGCAGGGCTTTACGAGCAGTACTTC. Full variable domain (outside the CDR3, taken from reference TRBV5-1 and TRBJ2-7): KAGVTQTPRYLIKTRGQQVTLSCSPISGHRSVSWYQQTPGQGLQFLFEYFSETQRNKGNFPGRFSGRQFSNSRSEMNVSTLELGDSALYLCASSQGPAGLYEQYFGPGTRLTVT.

The V call is TRBV5-1, the J call TRBJ2-7, with a weak D call TRBD2 (6 bases). CDR1 SGHRS and CDR2 YFSETQ come from the germline V gene. This CDR3 region has 14 residues. Between the trimmed V and J ends, which lost 1 base and 2 bases, there was a span of 10 bases. The CDR3 region is CASSLTAGTYEQYF. The CDR3 nucleotides are TGCGCCAGCAGCTTGACAGCGGGTACCTACGAGCAGTACTTC.

The rearrangement links TRBV6-5 to TRBJ2-1; 10 nucleotides line up with TRBD2. V was clipped by 8 bases and J by 4 bases; unmatched bases: 5. Germline-derived CDR1 and CDR2 are MNHEY and SVGAGI. This CDR3 is built from 14 residues. In nucleotides, the CDR3 is TGTGCCAGCGCCGGGACTAGCGCTTACAATGAGCAGTTCTTC. The encoded protein is CASAGTSAYNEQFF.

In this sample, this clone turned up once. The chain combines TRBV6-5 with TRBJ2-1; 12 bases map to TRBD2. CDR3 length equals 13 residues. V lost 10 bases and J lost 8; bases outside the gene matches: 6. Germline V lookup: CDR1 MNHEY, CDR2 SVGAGI. The CDR3 region is CAILTSGGDEQFF. CDR3 nucleotides: TGTGCCATCCTGACTAGCGGGGGCGATGAGCAGTTCTTC.

This sequence joins TRBV7-6 and TRBJ1-1; D remains ambiguous. Trimming left V 4 bases short and J 5 bases short, with 8 bases between. Germline CDR1 is SGHVS and CDR2 is FNYEAQ. CDR3 length equals 12 residues. Here the CDR3 reads CASSSSGTEAFF. CDR3 nucleotide sequence: TGTGCCAGCAGCTCCAGCGGGACTGAAGCTTTCTTT. The full variable domain, in which reference TRBV7-6 and TRBJ1-1 provide the parts outside the CDR3, is GAGVSQSPRYKVTKRGQDVALRCDPISGHVSLYWYRQALGQGPEFLTYFNYEAQQDKSGLPNDRFSAERPEGSISTLTIQRTEQRDSAMYRCASSSSGTEAFFGQGTRLTVV.

V usage is TRBV27 and J usage is TRBJ1-2, with TRBD1 as a possible D gene (5 bases). The germline CDR1 and CDR2 sequences are MNHEY and SMNVEV (reference sequence). Trimming took off 3 bases at V and 4 bases at J, with 12 bases between the two ends. This CDR3 has 14 residues. As DNA, the CDR3 is TGTGCCAGCAGTTTCGACAGTCGATCCTATGGCTACACCTTC. Its translation is CASSFDSRSYGYTF.

The rearrangement links TRBV3-1 (or the pseudogene TRBV3-2) to TRBJ2-4, with TRBD1 as a possible D gene (5 bases). Trimming removed 2 bases from V and 2 bases from J, with 7 bases in between. CDR1 and CDR2 (germline): LGHDT, YNNKEL (reference sequence). CDR3 length equals 14 residues. Here the CDR3 reads CASSQRGTKNIQYF. The CDR3 coding sequence is TGTGCCAGCAGCCAAAGGGGAACCAAAAACATTCAGTACTTC.

The genes are TRBV18 and TRBJ2-1, with 9 bases aligning to TRBD1. The CDR3 spans 16 residues. CDR1 and CDR2 from the germline V gene are KGHSH and LQKENI. V trimming: 5 bases; J trimming: 4 bases; junction bases outside the gene matches: 9. The CDR3 bases are TGTGCCAGCTCATCGGGACAGGGTGGTACGTACAATGAGCAGTTCTTC. This gives the protein CASSSGQGGTYNEQFF.

The chain has TRBV28 and TRBJ2-7; D possibly corresponds to TRBD1 (6 bases). CDR3 length: 16 amino acids. Per germline, CDR1 MDHEN and CDR2 SYDVKM. The germline V and J ends were trimmed by 3 bases and 2 bases, with 17 bases remaining between them. The CDR3 spells CASSFSLTGYTYEQYF. Here the CDR3 DNA reads TGTGCCAGCAGTTTCTCCCTCACAGGGTACACCTACGAGCAGTACTTC.

This sequence joins TRBV5-6 and TRBJ2-7; TRBD1 agrees at 9 bases. The CDR3 covers 15 residues. Germline-derived CDR1 and CDR2 are SGHDT and YYEEEE. J gave up 2 bases and V 4 bases, and 7 bases lay outside the gene matches. This CDR3 is CASSQTGGSPYEQYF. CDR3 in DNA: TGTGCCAGCAGCCAAACAGGGGGCAGTCCCTACGAGCAGTACTTC.

This sequence joins TRBV3-1 (or the pseudogene TRBV3-2) and TRBJ2-2; D possibly corresponds to TRBD2 (6 bases). The V gene's germline CDR1 is LGHDT and CDR2 YNNKEL (reference sequence). The length of the CDR3 is 15 residues. The ends were cut back, 5 bases at V and 5 bases at J, with 15 bases in the middle. Here the CDR3 DNA reads TGTGCCAGCAGCGGCCGGAGAGCGGGTACCGGGGAGCTGTTTTTT. Its protein is CASSGRRAGTGELFF.

The genes are TRBV19 and TRBJ1-2; 7 nucleotides agree with TRBD1. CDR3 length: 14 residues. From germline, CDR1 is LNHDA and CDR2 SQIVND (reference sequence). Trimming cost V 9 bases and J 7 bases; bases outside gene matches: 14. The CDR3 loop is CASGLQGVLSGYTF. The CDR3 nucleotides read TGTGCCAGCGGATTGCAGGGGGTCCTCTCTGGCTACACCTTC.

The chain carries TRBV10-1 and TRBJ2-3; 8 bases fit TRBD2. CDR1 is WNHNN, CDR2 SYGVQD, per germline (reference sequence). Germline trimming cut 3 bases from V and 5 bases from J; bases unmatched to any gene: 10. CDR3 length equals 16 residues. This CDR3 reads CASSETPGLEIDTQYF. CDR3 nucleotide sequence: TGCGCCAGCAGTGAAACCCCGGGACTAGAAATAGATACGCAGTATTTT.

V is TRBV19 and J is TRBJ2-3; 9 bases match TRBD1. Germline V gene lookup returns CDR1 LNHDA and CDR2 SQIVND (reference sequence). This CDR3 is built from 15 residues. V lost 5 bases and J lost 7; bases outside the gene matches: 10. The CDR3 DNA reads as TGTGCCAGTAGTGGACCGGGACAGGGTAAAAATACGCAGTATTTT. As protein: CASSGPGQGKNTQYF. The whole variable domain, filled in from reference TRBV19 and TRBJ2-3, reads DGGITQSPKYLFRKEGQNVTLSCEQNLNHDAMYWYRQDPGQGLRLIYYSQIVNDFQKGDIAEGYSVSREKKESFPLTVTSAQKNPTAFYLCASSGPGQGKNTQYFGPGTRLTVL.

This sequence joins TRBV29-1 and TRBJ2-7; the match to TRBD1 covers 9 bases. Germline CDR1 SQVTM, CDR2 ANQGSEA. The CDR3 has 12 residues. Trimming cost V 4 bases and J 4 bases; bases outside gene matches: 2. DNA of the CDR3: TGCAGCGTTGGGACAGGGGTATACGAGCAGTACTTC. Translation gives CSVGTGVYEQYF.

DNA for the CDR3: TGTGCCAGCAGTGAAGTCGGGACAGGGACGCCAGCCTATGGCTACACCTTC. It codes for CASSEVGTGTPAYGYTF. This chain connects TRBV6-1 to TRBJ1-2; 9 bases align to TRBD1. Germline V CDR1 and CDR2: MNHNS, SASEGT. V lost 1 base to trimming and J lost 4 bases; unmatched junction nucleotides: 10. This CDR3 is built from 17 residues.

J is TRBJ1-2 and V is TRBV6-5; D may be TRBD1 (6 bases). Germline-derived CDR1 and CDR2 are MNHEY and SVGAGI. V was trimmed by 5 bases and J by 2 bases, leaving 12 bases between them. The CDR3 sequence is 14 residues long. As DNA, the CDR3 is TGTGCCAGCAGTACGGACAGTCTAAACTATGGCTACACCTTC. Its translation is CASSTDSLNYGYTF.

The chain carries TRBV4-1 and TRBJ2-7; TRBD2 is a possible D gene (5 bases). In germline, CDR1 is MGHRA, CDR2 YSYEKL. This CDR3 has 16 residues. V gave up 2 bases and J gave up 6 bases, with 20 bases separating them. The CDR3 sequence is CASSQLRARFESEQYF. In DNA, the CDR3 is TGCGCCAGCAGCCAACTGCGGGCGCGATTCGAAAGCGAGCAGTACTTC.

The chain's CDR3 is CASSPTGGHGYTF. Here the CDR3 DNA reads TGTGCCAGCAGTCCGACAGGGGGCCATGGCTACACCTTC. The chain has TRBV6-2 or TRBV6-3 and TRBJ1-2; 10 bases fit TRBD1. Germline CDR1 is MNHEY and CDR2 is SVGEGT. This CDR3 spans 13 amino acids. The V and J ends lost 5 bases and 6 bases, in that order; junction bases with no gene match: 3.

The genes are TRBV30 and TRBJ2-1, with no clear D. V lost 2 bases to trimming and J lost 3 bases, with 8 bases between them. This CDR3 is 13 amino acids long. Per the germline V gene, CDR1 is GTSNPN and CDR2 is SVGIG (reference sequence). CDR3 amino acids: CAWSTTYYNEQFF. The CDR3 DNA reads as TGTGCCTGGAGTACGACTTACTACAATGAGCAGTTCTTC.

The rearrangement links TRBV16 to TRBJ1-2, with a tentative D call TRBD1 (6 bases). The CDR3 runs 14 residues. Germline CDR1 reads KGHSY; CDR2 reads FQNENV. Trimming took 0 bases from V and 3 from J, leaving 8 bases between them. The CDR3 region has the DNA TGTGCCAGCAGCCAATCTAGGACAGACTATGGCTACACCTTC. It codes for CASSQSRTDYGYTF.

The chain carries TRBV7-8 and TRBJ2-7, with D maybe TRBD1 (6 bases). CDR3 length: 13 residues. CDR1 SGHVS and CDR2 FQNEAQ come from the germline V gene. V lost 9 bases and J lost 0, with 12 bases in between. CDR3 loop: CASNPGVSYEQYF. The CDR3 DNA follows: TGTGCCAGTAACCCAGGGGTCTCCTACGAGCAGTACTTC. The full variable domain, with the rest looked up from reference TRBV7-8 and TRBJ2-7, is GAGVSQSPRYKVAKRGQDVALRCDPISGHVSLFWYQQALGQGPEFLTYFQNEAQLDKSGLPSDRFFAERPEGSVSTLKIQRTQQEDSAVYLCASNPGVSYEQYFGPGTRLTVT.

V gene TRBV21-1 combines with J gene TRBJ2-1; TRBD1 was called by the table and not checked on the DNA. TRBV21-1 is described as a pseudogene. The CDR3 runs 15 residues. CDR3 coding DNA: TGTGCCAGCAGGCCCCGACAGGGGGCCTACAATGAGCAGTTCTTC. As protein: CASRPRQGAYNEQFF.

J is TRBJ1-4 and V is TRBV2, with D possibly matching TRBD1 (5 bases). The CDR3 extends over 13 amino acids. V was cut by 8 bases and J by 7 bases, with 14 bases left in between. Germline CDR1 SNHLY, CDR2 FYNNEI. This CDR3 reads CASRSGLGEKLFF. DNA of the CDR3: TGTGCCAGCCGATCAGGGTTGGGTGAAAAACTGTTTTTT.

The chain uses TRBV23-1 and TRBJ2-1; TRBD1 agrees at 8 bases. TRBV23-1 is known as an ORF, though its function is uncertain. This CDR3 is 16 amino acids long. The trim removed 4 bases at V and 6 bases at J, leaving 11 bases unmatched. The CDR3 DNA follows: TGCGCCAGCAGTCCCAGGGGGCCACAGGGGGGCAATGAGCAGTTCTTC. Translating it yields CASSPRGPQGGNEQFF.

This chain joins TRBV11-3 and TRBJ1-1, with TRBD1 identical over 8 bases. The CDR3 covers 16 residues. J lost 7 bases, V lost 5 bases, and 15 bases had no gene match. Germline loops: CDR1 SGHNT, CDR2 YENEEA. The CDR3 here is CASSPRRTGIYDEAFF. The CDR3 DNA is TGTGCCAGCAGCCCAAGGCGGACAGGGATTTATGATGAAGCTTTCTTT.

This rearrangement joins TRBV2 to TRBJ2-3, with 9 positions matching TRBD1. V lost 4 bases to trimming and J lost 1 base; unmatched junction nucleotides: 0. Germline V gives CDR1 SNHLY, CDR2 FYNNEI. CDR3 size: 14 residues. CDR3 amino acids: CASSGDRGTDTQYF. CDR3 sequence (DNA): TGTGCCAGCAGTGGGGACAGGGGCACAGATACGCAGTATTTT.

This clone was counted once. CDR3 region: CASSDSQPKHTDTQYF. For the CDR3, the DNA is TGTGCCAGCAGTGACAGCCAACCAAAACACACAGATACGCAGTATTTT. The chain is built from TRBV28 and TRBJ2-3; D is perhaps TRBD1 (5 bases). V lost 5 bases and J lost 2, with 17 bases in between. This CDR3 contains 16 residues. Germline V gene sequence: CDR1 MDHEN, CDR2 SYDVKM. Full variable domain (rest looked up from reference TRBV28 and TRBJ2-3): DVKVTQSSRYLVKRTGEKVFLECVQDMDHENMFWYRQDPGLGLRLIYFSYDVKMKEKGDIPEGYSVSREKKERFSLILESASTNQTSMYLCASSDSQPKHTDTQYFGPGTRLTVL.